This passage covers 3 T cell receptor beta chains from one sample sequenced in a study of early T cells in non-severe SARS-CoV-2 infection. TCRdb redid the calling of the 5' RACE reads with MiXCR, one entry per CDR3 protein. Among 50,000 to 60,000 distinct CDR3 sequences listed, around 10% were seen once. Sequencing used whole blood. Receptor source: an adult who was a healthcare worker with PCR-confirmed SARS-CoV-2 infection or an uninfected control (not recorded which).

The V gene is TRBV7-2, the J gene TRBJ2-2; 9 bases map to TRBD2. This CDR3 contains 15 residues. Germline V gene sequence: CDR1 SGHTA, CDR2 FQGNSA. V gave up 5 bases and J gave up 4 bases; unmatched junction bases: 5. The CDR3 reads CASSTYSGGTGELFF. Here the CDR3 DNA reads TGTGCCAGCAGCACCTATAGCGGGGGCACCGGGGAGCTGTTTTTT.

Turning to this clonotype: At one of its ends the junction is not consistent with the germline gene, which may arise from a read error. V is TRBV6-5 and J is TRBJ1-2; D perhaps matches TRBD1 (6 bases). CDR3 size: 12 residues. CDR1 and CDR2 (germline): MNHEY, SVGAGI. Written as DNA, the CDR3 is TGTGCCAGCAGTTACGCCGCGGACAGTCCTATCTTC. Protein: CASSYAADSPIF.

This clonotype has a count of ten or more. At one of its ends the junction is not consistent with the germline gene, which may arise from a read error. The chain joins TRBV7-9 to TRBJ1-1, with D perhaps TRBD1 (5 bases). This CDR3 has 15 residues. Germline CDR1 and CDR2: SEHNR and FQNEAQ (reference sequence). CDR3 nucleotides: TGTGCCAGCAGCTTACAGGGCGGCGTGCCCTCTGAGGCTTTCTTT. This sequence encodes CASSLQGGVPSEAFF.